This TCR beta chain was obtained from a study of Graves' ophthalmopathy and Graves' hyperthyroidism. Study-wide results and limits: Blood repertoires reportedly contained most expanded thyroid clonotypes above 0.001 frequency. Sensitivity reached 70% to 71% and specificity 72.22% when the model predicted ophthalmopathy progression.

In the case of this clonotype: Its antigen is currently unknown. The junction differs from germline at one of its ends, possibly a read error.

The authors amplified TCR beta CDR3 regions from RNA transcripts. Second-round multiplex PCR followed a first-round RT-PCR using HTBI primers. MiXCR was run by TCRdb on the multiplex PCR reads, yielding one entry per CDR3 protein. This table has roughly 1.1 million distinct CDR3 sequences, 36% appearing once. Germline-derived CDR1 and CDR2 are ENHRY and SYGVKD. This CDR3 contains 20 residues. Hyperthyroidism patients, aged 18 to 65, were newly diagnosed, under 2 months' duration. Pregnant or lactating patients and those with other autoimmune diseases or uncontrolled infections were excluded. The sequenced sample was peripheral blood or thyroid tissue (not recorded which). The chain links TRBV10-3 to TRBJ2-6, with 9 bases lining up with TRBD1. The receptor comes from an adult man with Graves' hyperthyroidism. CDR3 protein: CASSYPNRDRAHSGANVLTF. The CDR3 region has the DNA TGTGCCAGCAGTTACCCGAACCGGGACAGGGCCCACTCTGGGGCCAACGTCCTGACTTTC.